Listed below are T cell receptor beta chains from one sample, sequenced in a study of T-cell reconstitution after alpha-beta-depleted transplantation in children. TCRdb used MiXCR to reprocess the PCR reads, holding one entry per CDR3 protein. The repertoire holds fewer than 120,000 distinct CDR3 sequences, over 9% seen once, with about 8.8% in the top ten. The sequences come from PBMCs from the stem cell graft donor, collected from the stem cell graft. Source of these receptors: a human donor who donated a stem cell graft to a child with acute lymphoblastic leukemia. CDR3s include the opening cysteine and the closing phenylalanine or tryptophan. A D gene is named only where the DNA matches it firmly. Clone size is shown for a subset of rows, as once, few, many or a class of expanded clone.

J	size	V	D	DNA	CDR3
TRBJ2-3	many	TRBV11-2	-	TGTGCCAGCAGCCGACCGGGACGCCCCTTTAGCACAGATACGCAGTATTTT	CASSRPGRPFSTDTQYF
TRBJ2-7	many	TRBV5-1	-	TGCGCCAGCAGCTTCCCTGATCCCTACGAGCAGTACTTC	CASSFPDPYEQYF
TRBJ2-6	-	TRBV3-1	TRBD2	TGTGCCAGCTCCCCACCCGGACTAGCGGGGGCTGGGGCCAACGGCCTGACTTTC	CASSPPGLAGAGANGLTF
TRBJ1-2	many	TRBV5-1	-	TGCGCCAGCAGCTTGACCGCGGGGGGAGGTAGCGGCTATGGCTACACCTTC	CASSLTAGGGSGYGYTF
TRBJ2-7	many	TRBV6-2/TRBV6-3	-	TGTGCCAGCAGTTACTCGGCCAGGGGGACTTACGAGCAGTACTTC	CASSYSARGTYEQYF
TRBJ2-2	many	TRBV29-1	-	TGCAGCGGACAAAGGGGATGGAACACCGGGGAGCTGTTTTTT	CSGQRGWNTGELFF
TRBJ1-2	few	TRBV4-3	-	TGCGCCAGCAGCCAAGGTACTCCAAGAGACTATGGCTACACCTTC	CASSQGTPRDYGYTF
TRBJ2-3	-	TRBV4-3	TRBD1	TGCGCCAGCAGCCAAGGGGGGACAGGGTTAGATACGCAGTATTTT	CASSQGGTGLDTQYF
TRBJ1-3	many	TRBV28	-	TGTGCCAGCATGGGGCTCGGGTTCTCTGGAAACACCATATATTTT	CASMGLGFSGNTIYF
TRBJ2-7	many	TRBV29-1	TRBD2	TGCAGCGGGGGGGGGACTGAACCCTACGAGCAGTACTTC	CSGGGTEPYEQYF
TRBJ2-1	many	TRBV5-1	-	TGCGCCAGCAGCTCCGCCAGCTCTGGGTACAATGAGCAGTTCTTC	CASSSASSGYNEQFF
TRBJ1-3	few	TRBV18	TRBD1	TGTGCCAGCTCTTCTAAGACAGGGGCCGGAAACACCATATATTTT	CASSSKTGAGNTIYF
TRBJ2-7	many	TRBV6-5	-	TGTGCCAGCAGGAGAACAGGGTCCTACGAGCAGTACTTC	CASRRTGSYEQYF
TRBJ1-1	many	TRBV6-5	-	TGTGCCAGCAGTTACCTTAGAACAGGGCCGAACACTGAAGCTTTCTTT	CASSYLRTGPNTEAFF
TRBJ2-1	few	TRBV11-3	-	TGTGCCAGCAGCTCATCGAGCAGCTCCTACAATGAGCAGTTCTTC	CASSSSSSSYNEQFF
TRBJ2-1	many	TRBV20-1	TRBD1	TGCAGTGCTAGAGAGTTTAGGACAGGGTACAATGAGCAGTTCTTC	CSAREFRTGYNEQFF
TRBJ1-4	many	TRBV5-1	TRBD1	TGCGCCAGCAGCGAACTGGACAGGGGCTCGGAAAAACTGTTTTTT	CASSELDRGSEKLFF
TRBJ2-7	-	TRBV6-2/TRBV6-3	TRBD1	TGTGCCAGCAGTTACGGGACAGGGCGCGAGCAGTACTTC	CASSYGTGREQYF
TRBJ1-1	-	TRBV6-6	-	TGTGCCAGCAGTGGGTACCTGAGAACTGAAGCTTTCTTT	CASSGYLRTEAFF
TRBJ1-3	many	TRBV5-1	-	TGCGCCAGCAGCTTGAGTCAGCAGGGCAGCTCTGGAAACACCATATATTTT	CASSLSQQGSSGNTIYF
TRBJ2-5	many	TRBV7-2	-	TGTGCCAGCAGTCTCAACCGGGAGACCCAGTACTTC	CASSLNRETQYF
TRBJ1-1	many	TRBV5-1	TRBD1	TGCGCCAGCAGCTTGTTGTCAGGGGGCAGGAACACTGAAGCTTTCTTT	CASSLLSGGRNTEAFF
TRBJ2-1	many	TRBV6-2/TRBV6-3	-	TGTGCCAGCAGTTATAGTAGCTCCTACAATGAGCAGTTCTTC	CASSYSSSYNEQFF
TRBJ2-3	many	TRBV6-5	TRBD1	TGTGCCAGCAGAAGGGACAGGACGCAGTATTTT	CASRRDRTQYF
TRBJ2-3	many	TRBV5-1	TRBD2	TGCGCCAGCAGAGGACTAGCCGGGAGCACAGATACGCAGTATTTT	CASRGLAGSTDTQYF
TRBJ2-7	-	TRBV7-8	-	TGTGCCAGCAGCTTGGACAGCTACTCCTACGAGCAGTACTTC	CASSLDSYSYEQYF
TRBJ2-2	many	TRBV18	-	TGTGCCAGCTCGCAGTCCGGGACTCCAACCGGGGAGCTGTTTTTT	CASSQSGTPTGELFF
TRBJ2-7	-	TRBV7-9	TRBD2	TGTGCCACCAGTCGGCCAGCGGGAGGTTACGAGCAGTACTTC	CATSRPAGGYEQYF
TRBJ2-1	many	TRBV12-3/TRBV12-4	-	TGTGCCAGCAGTTTACCGAAACCGGATAAGAGTTTAAATGAGCAGTTCTTC	CASSLPKPDKSLNEQFF
TRBJ2-6	many	TRBV18	TRBD1	TGTGCCAGCTCACCAGCAAAGGGGGCTGAAGGGGCCAACGTCCTGACTTTC	CASSPAKGAEGANVLTF
TRBJ2-7	few	TRBV24-1	-	TGTGCCACCAGTGATGAGGGTTGGCAGTACTTC	CATSDEGWQYF
TRBJ2-3	many	TRBV6-5	-	TGTGCCAGCAGTTACGCCAGGGTCTTAATCGGAGATACGCAGTATTTT	CASSYARVLIGDTQYF
TRBJ2-1	many	TRBV7-7	TRBD2	TGTGCTAGCAGCTTAGTTGGCGGGGGATACAATGAGCAGTTCTTC	CASSLVGGGYNEQFF
TRBJ1-1	many	TRBV5-1	-	TGCGCCAGCAGCTTAGTAGGGCCGGGGGTGAGGAACACTGAAGCTTTCTTT	CASSLVGPGVRNTEAFF
TRBJ2-1	few	TRBV7-9	TRBD1	TGTGCCAGCAGCTCCGGACAGGGGGCCGTCAATGAGCAGTTCTTC	CASSSGQGAVNEQFF
TRBJ2-5	-	TRBV19	TRBD1	TGTGCCAGTAGTATCCGGCTAGACAGGGAAGAGACCCAGTACTTC	CASSIRLDREETQYF
TRBJ2-2	many	TRBV5-6	-	TGTGCCAGCAGCTTTCGGGGGACCCCCGGGGAGCTGTTTTTT	CASSFRGTPGELFF
TRBJ2-1	many	TRBV7-9	-	TGTGCCAGCAGCCCGGTTAGGGTAAGGTCAAAGCAGTTCTTC	CASSPVRVRSKQFF
TRBJ2-3	many	TRBV20-1	TRBD2	TGCAGTGCTAGAGCCGCCGTCCCGGGACTAGCGGGGGGCCCATTAGATACGCAGTATTTT	CSARAAVPGLAGGPLDTQYF
TRBJ2-5	many	TRBV29-1	-	TGCAGCGTTGAAGGGTTACACACCCAAGAGACCCAGTACTTC	CSVEGLHTQETQYF
TRBJ2-1	many	TRBV24-1	-	TGTGCCACCAGTGCCGCCGGGGTCGGGGAGCAGTTCTTC	CATSAAGVGEQFF
TRBJ1-1	many	TRBV24-1	TRBD1	TGTGCCACCAGTAATACAGGGGTGAACACTGAAGCTTTCTTT	CATSNTGVNTEAFF
TRBJ2-2	many	TRBV20-1	TRBD1	TGCAGTGCTCCCCCGGGACAGCAGTACACCGGGGAGCTGTTTTTT	CSAPPGQQYTGELFF
TRBJ1-1	many	TRBV25-1	-	TGTGCCAGCAGGACTCTAGAGGGCACTGAAGCTTTCTTT	CASRTLEGTEAFF
TRBJ2-3	-	TRBV18	-	TGTGCCAGCTCACCACCGGTAACAGAAGATTCCAGAGATACGCAGTATTTT	CASSPPVTEDSRDTQYF